The source of this T cell receptor beta chain is a study of a mutant IDH1 vaccine in newly diagnosed glioma. On the study more broadly: Most patients had radiochemotherapy with temozolomide before enrollment; others had one alone.

Concerning this clone: The antigen remains undetermined.

Sequencing was performed with immunoSEQ multiplex PCR; in TCRdb, only in-frame clones are kept and a portion is missing. Here the sample spans about 28,000 clones, about four fifths being singletons. The time point here: week 23, last vaccination. Every vaccination contained 300 ug of the mutant IDH1 20-mer peptide and was paired with topical imiquimod. The V gene lost 1 base and the J gene lost 4 bases, with 2 bases spanning the gap. The CDR3 has 11 amino acids. Germline V gives CDR1 PRHDT, CDR2 FYEKMQ (reference sequence). The clonotype originates from a woman aged 25 to 39 with glioma. The V and J genes are TRBV13 and TRBJ2-7; unclear D gene. This material consisted of PBMCs, taken from a glioma patient whose treatment included an IDH1 peptide vaccine. CDR3: CASSLAYEQYF. CDR3 DNA sequence: TGTGCCAGCAGCTTAGCTTACGAGCAGTACTTC.